A selection of T cell receptor beta chains follows, all from one sample in a study of CD8 T cells in ankylosing spondylitis. TCRdb re-called the 5' RACE reads with MiXCR, one entry per CDR3 protein. The sample yields almost 250,000 distinct CDR3 sequences, roughly a third seen once. Sequences were obtained from blood, either unsorted or a sorted T cell fraction (not recorded which). These receptors were obtained from a male donor with ankylosing spondylitis or in good health (not recorded which). CDR3s include the opening cysteine and the closing phenylalanine or tryptophan. The D gene is left open where the match is weak. The listing skips clone size in some rows; elsewhere it reads once, few, many or a size class.

len,abundance,d_gene,j_gene,v_gene,CDR3nt,CDR3aa
15,.,.,TRBJ2-1,TRBV12-3/TRBV12-4,TGTGCCAGTAAACTAAGGGGGACCAATACCAATGAGCAGTTCTTC,CASKLRGTNTNEQFF
10,.,.,TRBJ1-2,TRBV29-1,TGCAGCGTTGGTGGACATGAGGACACCTTC,CSVGGHEDTF
15,.,TRBD1,TRBJ1-1,TRBV20-1,TGCAGTGCTAGAGATCGGGACAGGAGGAACACTGAAGCTTTCTTT,CSARDRDRRNTEAFF
14,.,.,TRBJ2-7,TRBV9,TGTGCCAGCAGCGTAGCTCTGCAGGGGACCGAGCAGTACTTC,CASSVALQGTEQYF
13,few,.,TRBJ1-1,TRBV5-6,TGTGCCAGCAGCCGCCTTGTGAACACTGAAGCTTTCTTT,CASSRLVNTEAFF
17,.,.,TRBJ2-3,TRBV25-1,TGTGCCAGCAGTGAATACGGGGAAGAGGGGAGCACAGATACGCAGTATTTT,CASSEYGEEGSTDTQYF
13,few,.,TRBJ2-3,TRBV7-3,TGTGCCAGCAGCGAATCCCCAATAGATACGCAGTATTTT,CASSESPIDTQYF
13,.,.,TRBJ2-1,TRBV20-1,TGCAGTGCTTATACAGGGTCGTTAAATGAGCAGTTCTTC,CSAYTGSLNEQFF
14,few,TRBD2,TRBJ2-2,TRBV6-1,TGTGCCAGCCGCGGGGGGGCCTACACCGGGGAGCTGTTTTTT,CASRGGAYTGELFF
14,.,TRBD1,TRBJ2-7,TRBV28,TGTGCCAGCAGTTCACAGGGGGCCCCTGATGTGCAGTACTTC,CASSSQGAPDVQYF
17,many,.,TRBJ2-2,TRBV12-3/TRBV12-4,TGTGCCAGCAACCTTGGGTGGGGGGGCGCAAGTCCCGGGGAGCTGTTTTTT,CASNLGWGGASPGELFF
15,few,TRBD1,TRBJ1-1,TRBV6-1,TGTGCCAGTTCCCTAGTCACAGGGGAGGATTCTGAAGCTTTCTTT,CASSLVTGEDSEAFF
18,few,TRBD1,TRBJ2-6,TRBV27,TGTGCCAGCAGTTCCCGGGACAGGGCAATCTCTGGGGCCAACGTCCTGACTTTC,CASSSRDRAISGANVLTF
17,.,TRBD2,TRBJ2-5,TRBV12-3/TRBV12-4,TGTGCCAGCACCAAAGACCGGACTAGCGGGGGCGGAGAGACCCAGTACTTC,CASTKDRTSGGGETQYF
13,few,.,TRBJ2-3,TRBV6-6,TGTGCCAGCAGTTACGGGGTCACAGATACGCAGTATTTT,CASSYGVTDTQYF
12,.,.,TRBJ2-1,TRBV29-1,TGCAGCCTCCGCACCCCTTACAATGAGCAGTTCTTC,CSLRTPYNEQFF
13,many,.,TRBJ2-5,TRBV20-1,TGCAGTGCCATCCTTCCGGGCGGAGAGACCCAGTACTTC,CSAILPGGETQYF
16,.,.,TRBJ2-6,TRBV6-1,TGTGCCACCCAGAGGACCATAACCTCTGGGGCCAACGTCCTGACTTTC,CATQRTITSGANVLTF
13,.,.,TRBJ1-2,TRBV12-3/TRBV12-4,TGTGCCAGCAGTTTAAGGGGCGCCTATGGCTACACCTTC,CASSLRGAYGYTF
15,.,.,TRBJ2-5,TRBV20-1,TGCAGTGCTACGCTGTTAGGGGCCCCACAAGAGACCCAGTACTTC,CSATLLGAPQETQYF
12,few,.,TRBJ2-5,TRBV3-1,TGTGCCAGCAGCCATTTTGAAGAGACCCAGTACTTC,CASSHFEETQYF
13,few,.,TRBJ2-7,TRBV9,TGTGCCAGCAGCGTAGGAGACCCCTACGAGCAGTACTTC,CASSVGDPYEQYF
12,few,.,TRBJ2-5,TRBV20-1,TGCAGTGCCTTTGGCAGGGAAGAGACCCAGTACTTC,CSAFGREETQYF
15,.,TRBD1,TRBJ2-1,TRBV7-2,TGTGCCAGCAGCAGAAGACAGGGCTCCTACAATGAGCAGTTCTTC,CASSRRQGSYNEQFF
13,.,.,TRBJ2-7,TRBV12-3/TRBV12-4,TGTGCCAGCAGTTTTTTTCGGGGGTACGAGCAGTACTTC,CASSFFRGYEQYF
13,.,.,TRBJ2-3,TRBV5-5,TGTGCCAGCAGCGCTCGGGCGGCAGATACGCAGTATTTT,CASSARAADTQYF
13,.,TRBD1,TRBJ2-7,TRBV20-1,TGCAGTGCCGGACAGGGGGGAGTCTACGAGCAGTACTTC,CSAGQGGVYEQYF
16,.,TRBD1,TRBJ1-3,TRBV29-1,TGCAGCGTTGAAGCGGACAGGCAAAACTCTGGAAACACCATATATTTT,CSVEADRQNSGNTIYF
16,few,TRBD1,TRBJ2-3,TRBV7-8,TGTGCCAGCAGCCTTTACGACAGGGGAGCCACAGATACGCAGTATTTT,CASSLYDRGATDTQYF
16,.,TRBD1,TRBJ2-5,TRBV20-1,TGCAGTGCTAGAGGCGGGACAGGGTTTTCCCAAGAGACCCAGTACTTC,CSARGGTGFSQETQYF
11,.,.,TRBJ1-1,TRBV20-1,TGCAGTGCTCAGGATGGTACTGAAGCTTTCTTT,CSAQDGTEAFF
21,few,.,TRBJ2-1,TRBV18,TGTGCCAGCTCACCGGTGAGATGGGGGACGGCACAAACCAAAACCTACAATGAGCAGTTCTTC,CASSPVRWGTAQTKTYNEQFF
13,.,.,TRBJ2-5,TRBV20-1,TGCAGTGCTCGAGACAGCTACCAAGAGACCCAGTACTTC,CSARDSYQETQYF
12,.,.,TRBJ2-1,TRBV12-3/TRBV12-4,TGTGCCAGCGGGACACTCTACAATGAGCAGTTCTTC,CASGTLYNEQFF
14,.,.,TRBJ2-7,TRBV12-3/TRBV12-4,TGTGCCAGCACGACTGGGGTAGCCTTCTACGAGCAGTACTTC,CASTTGVAFYEQYF
16,few,.,TRBJ1-5,TRBV20-1,TGCAGTGCTAGCTCGGCAGGGAGAGAAGGGGGACAGCCCCAGCATTTT,CSASSAGREGGQPQHF
16,few,TRBD2,TRBJ2-7,TRBV27,TGTGCCAGCAGTCCCACTAGCGGGAGGATGGATTACGAGCAGTACTTC,CASSPTSGRMDYEQYF
14,few,.,TRBJ1-2,TRBV10-3,TGTGCCATCAGTGAGTGGCGGGATAACTATGGCTACACCTTC,CAISEWRDNYGYTF
14,many,.,TRBJ2-1,TRBV29-1,TGCAGCGTTGACGAGGGGTTTACCTACAATGAGCAGTTCTTC,CSVDEGFTYNEQFF
12,few,.,TRBJ2-1,TRBV29-1,TGCAGCGTTGAAGACACGGGAGCGGAGCAGTTCTTC,CSVEDTGAEQFF
13,.,TRBD1,TRBJ2-7,TRBV6-1,TGTGCCACCATGGGACAGGGTTTCAACGAGCAGTACTTC,CATMGQGFNEQYF
12,few,.,TRBJ2-5,TRBV29-1,TGCAGTACCGTGCATTACCAAGAGACCCAGTACTTC,CSTVHYQETQYF
15,.,.,TRBJ1-1,TRBV6-1,TGTGCCAGCCCCCTTTTCCCGGGGGGCGACACTGAAGCTTTCTTT,CASPLFPGGDTEAFF
14,.,TRBD1,TRBJ1-2,TRBV12-3/TRBV12-4,TGTGCCAGCAGCCTCGGGACAGCGGTGGCGGGCTACACCTTC,CASSLGTAVAGYTF
15,.,.,TRBJ2-7,TRBV12-3/TRBV12-4,TGTGCCAGCAGTTTAACGGTCAGGGCCTCCTACGAGCAGTACTTC,CASSLTVRASYEQYF
12,.,TRBD2,TRBJ2-5,TRBV20-1,TGCAGTGGGACTAGCGGACAAGAGACCCAGTACTTC,CSGTSGQETQYF
14,few,.,TRBJ2-2,TRBV29-1,TGCAGCGTTGTCATCGGCCAGGGCACCGGGGAGCTGTTTTTT,CSVVIGQGTGELFF
14,.,.,TRBJ2-5,TRBV5-6,TGTGCCAGCAGCACGGACTTGTACCAAGAGACCCAGTACTTC,CASSTDLYQETQYF
10,.,.,TRBJ2-5,TRBV20-1,TGCAGGGGGGGGCTGGAGACCCAGTACTTC,CRGGLETQYF
16,.,TRBD2,TRBJ2-3,TRBV27,TGTGCCAGCAGTACACTAGCGGGCGGGCTGGGAAATACGCAGTATTTT,CASSTLAGGLGNTQYF
14,once,.,TRBJ2-5,TRBV7-2,TGTGCCAGCAGCTTAACTGCCGTCGAAGAGACCCAGTACTTC,CASSLTAVEETQYF
16,once,TRBD2,TRBJ2-1,TRBV29-1,TGCAGCGTTGATGAGGCTAGCGGGGGGGCCTACAATGAGCAGTTCTTC,CSVDEASGGAYNEQFF
13,few,.,TRBJ1-1,TRBV12-3/TRBV12-4,TGTGCCAGCATCCTGGGAGGTGGAACTGAAGCTTTCTTT,CASILGGGTEAFF
11,.,.,TRBJ2-1,TRBV12-3/TRBV12-4,TGTGCCAGCAGGGGGGACACGGAGCAGTTCTTC,CASRGDTEQFF
14,.,.,TRBJ2-5,TRBV29-1,TGCAGCGTTGACCGGCAGGGAGGTGGGGAGACCCAGTACTTC,CSVDRQGGGETQYF
15,few,.,TRBJ1-3,TRBV15,TGTGCCACCAGCATAGGATTTTTAAGAGGAAACACCATATATTTT,CATSIGFLRGNTIYF
15,.,TRBD1,TRBJ2-7,TRBV12-3/TRBV12-4,TGTGCCAGCATGATAAAGGGAGGAACAGGGGGCGAGCAGTACTTC,CASMIKGGTGGEQYF